This T cell receptor (beta chain) was sequenced for a study of T cell responses to AZD1222 COVID-19 vaccine. Points on this clone: Antigen specificity is unknown.

Libraries were prepared by immunoSEQ multiplex PCR; TCRdb keeps only in-frame clonotypes and omits some of them. The profile covers over 85,000 clones, with around 90% appearing a single time and 15% taken by the ten largest. Germline CDR1 and CDR2: MNHEY and SVGAGI. Trimming shortened V by 5 bases and J by 4 bases, and 17 bases separated the two germline ends. The CDR3 consists of 15 residues. Study-level results: Females outnumbered males among donors, who were mostly white British; clonal diversity was possibly underestimated. At 160-218 and 743-854, vaccine-associated CD4 TCRs were dominant, and they spanned spike.

The sample was peripheral blood, taken 28 days after the second AZD1222 dose. The chain uses TRBV6-5 and TRBJ1-1, with D uncertain. The clonotype was recovered from an adult who received the AZD1222 COVID-19 vaccine. In DNA, the CDR3 is TGTGCCAGCAGTCCCCGGGCGGCGCGAGGCACTGAAGCTTTCTTT. This codes for CASSPRAARGTEAFF.